Following are 14 T cell receptor beta chains from one sample sequenced in a study of breast tumors, draining lymph nodes, adjacent tissues. Axillary draining lymph nodes of breast cancer patients supplied the node samples. A single record per CDR3 protein comes from TCRdb applying MiXCR to the multiplex PCR reads. The table records 120,000 or so distinct CDR3 sequences, 20% of them present only once. Specimen: axillary lymph node tissue. These receptors all come from a female donor with breast cancer. Some clones in this sample may be carry-over from other donors' samples.

This clonotype showed up many times. This chain uses TRBV15 with TRBJ2-2, with D perhaps being TRBD1 or TRBD2 (5 bases each). Trimming pared 0 bases from V and 4 bases from J, leaving 9 bases between. The CDR3 is 15 residues long. Germline-derived CDR1 and CDR2 are LNHNV and YYDKDF (reference sequence). CDR3 in DNA: TGTGCCACCAGCAGAGAAGGGGAGTCCACCGGGGAGCTGTTTTTT. Translating it yields CATSREGESTGELFF.

This clonotype was counted many times. The CDR3 DNA sequence: TGCAGTGCTAGACGTAGACCCGAGACCCAGTACTTC. This sequence encodes CSARRRPETQYF. V gene TRBV20-1 combines with J gene TRBJ2-5; D unresolved. V dropped 2 bases and J dropped 5 bases, with 9 bases sitting between them. Germline lookup yields CDR1 DFQATT and CDR2 SNEGSKA (reference sequence). This CDR3 spans 12 amino acids.

This clonotype was recorded at least ten times. The genes are TRBV19 and TRBJ2-1, with TRBD2 as a possible D gene (5 bases). Trimming removed 2 bases from V and 2 bases from J, with 16 bases in between. The CDR3 has 17 residues. CDR1 and CDR2 from the germline V gene are LNHDA and SQIVND (reference sequence). CDR3 sequence reads: CASSIKVARLTYNEQFF. The CDR3, as DNA: TGTGCCAGTAGTATAAAGGTAGCGCGCCTTACCTACAATGAGCAGTTCTTC.

This clonotype has ten or more counts. The gene calls are TRBV19 and TRBJ1-5, with D uncertain. V dropped 0 bases and J dropped 10 bases, with 10 bases sitting between them. The germline gives CDR1 LNHDA, CDR2 SQIVND (reference sequence). The CDR3 has 13 residues. The CDR3 DNA is TGTGCCAGTAGTATAGATCGGGTCGATCCCCAGCATTTT. Translating it yields CASSIDRVDPQHF.

This clonotype occurred many times. The V call is TRBV7-8, the J call TRBJ1-2; TRBD1 agrees at 10 bases. V was pared by 5 bases and J by 4 bases, with 13 bases of the junction left unmatched. Germline-derived CDR1 and CDR2 are SGHVS and FQNEAQ. The CDR3 has 17 residues. The CDR3 loop reads CASSLPPGQGIFYGYTF. The CDR3 DNA reads TGTGCCAGCAGCCTACCACCGGGACAGGGGATTTTCTATGGCTACACCTTC.

To note about this clonotype: One base away lies a much larger clone, so this may be a sequencing read error. V and J are TRBV27 and TRBJ2-5; D could derive from TRBD1 or TRBD2 (6 bases each). The V gene's germline CDR1 is MNHEY and CDR2 SMNVEV (reference sequence). V dropped 7 bases and J dropped 9 bases, with 18 bases sitting between them. The CDR3 sequence is 13 residues long. The CDR3 loop is CASNSRGLPSQYF. CDR3 nucleotides: TGTGCCAGCAATTCCAGGGGACTTCCCTCCCAGTACTTC.

This clonotype was detected ten times or more. The V gene is TRBV6-1, the J gene TRBJ2-3, with 9 bases that match TRBD1. Germline trimming cut 4 bases from V and 4 bases from J; bases unmatched to any gene: 6. CDR3 length: 15 amino acids. Germline values: CDR1 MNHNS, CDR2 SASEGT. The CDR3 sequence: CASSAQGAWADTQYF. The CDR3 bases are TGTGCCAGCAGTGCACAGGGGGCTTGGGCAGATACGCAGTATTTT.

This clonotype was detected ten times or more. The junction and the germline gene differ at one end; a read error may be behind it. This sequence joins TRBV11-2 and TRBJ2-1; 9 bases are shared with TRBD2. There are 13 residues in the CDR3. Per the germline V gene, CDR1 is SGHAT and CDR2 is FQNNGV. The CDR3 DNA reads as TGTGCCAGCAGCTTAGGGAGAGGGGGGCGGGAGGGGTTC. This sequence encodes CASSLGRGGREGF.

Ten or more counts support this clonotype. The chain's CDR3 is CSASSRVNEQFF. The CDR3 bases are TGCAGTGCTAGTTCGCGGGTCAATGAGCAGTTCTTC. V gene TRBV20-1 combines with J gene TRBJ2-1, with D possibly being TRBD2 (5 bases). The V end lost 3 bases, the J end lost 6 bases, and 9 bases lay between the germline ends. The CDR3 is made up of 12 amino acids. Germline CDR1 DFQATT, CDR2 SNEGSKA (reference sequence).

As for this clonotype: This may stem from a read error, because a much larger clone lies one nucleotide away. The rearrangement joins TRBV28 to TRBJ2-7; 9 positions agree with TRBD1. V shed 4 bases and J 5 bases; nucleotides not matched to a gene: 6. This CDR3 is 14 amino acids long. Germline CDR1 reads MDHEN; CDR2 reads SYDVKM. CDR3 region: CASSSRDRVHEQYF. As DNA, the CDR3 is TGTGCCAGCAGTTCGCGGGACAGGGTCCACGAGCAGTACTTC.

This clonotype was counted ten times or more. The chain couples TRBV5-6 to TRBJ1-2, with TRBD1 matching 9 bases. The V and J ends lost 0 bases and 8 bases, in that order; junction bases with no gene match: 2. The V gene's germline CDR1 is SGHDT and CDR2 YYEEEE. This CDR3 has 13 residues. CDR3 DNA: TGTGCCAGCAGCTTGGACAGGGGGCAGGGCTACACCTTC. It is translated as CASSLDRGQGYTF. The variable domain in full, with the rest retrieved from reference TRBV5-6 and TRBJ1-2, is DAGVTQSPTHLIKTRGQQVTLRCSPKSGHDTVSWYQQALGQGPQFIFQYYEEEERQRGNFPDRFSGHQFPNYSSELNVNALLLGDSALYLCASSLDRGQGYTFGSGTRLTVV.

The genes are TRBV27 and TRBJ2-3; 7 bases agree with TRBD2. Germline lookup yields CDR1 MNHEY and CDR2 SMNVEV (reference sequence). This CDR3 is built from 15 residues. The junction had 8 bases not matched to a gene; V was cut back by 7 bases and J by 1 base. The CDR3 bases are TGTGCCAGCAAGGCCCGAACTAGCGGCACAGATACGCAGTATTTT. Protein: CASKARTSGTDTQYF.

This clonotype was recorded many times. The rearrangement joins TRBV29-1 to TRBJ2-1; D may be TRBD2 (7 bases). CDR3 size: 15 residues. Trimming removed 7 bases at V and 6 bases at J, with 22 bases between. Germline V gene lookup returns CDR1 SQVTM and CDR2 ANQGSEA. The CDR3 loop is CSATRRGHISNEQFF. DNA of the CDR3: TGCAGCGCCACCAGGCGGGGGCATATTAGCAATGAGCAGTTCTTC.

This clonotype appeared many times. J is TRBJ1-6 and V is TRBV6-1; tentative D call: TRBD1 (6 bases). V was trimmed by 7 bases and J by 0 bases, leaving 13 bases between them. The CDR3 extends over 16 amino acids. CDR1 is MNHNS, CDR2 SASEGT, per germline. CDR3: CASNRQASSYNSPLHF. The CDR3 DNA reads as TGTGCCAGCAATCGACAGGCGAGCTCCTATAATTCACCCCTCCACTTT.